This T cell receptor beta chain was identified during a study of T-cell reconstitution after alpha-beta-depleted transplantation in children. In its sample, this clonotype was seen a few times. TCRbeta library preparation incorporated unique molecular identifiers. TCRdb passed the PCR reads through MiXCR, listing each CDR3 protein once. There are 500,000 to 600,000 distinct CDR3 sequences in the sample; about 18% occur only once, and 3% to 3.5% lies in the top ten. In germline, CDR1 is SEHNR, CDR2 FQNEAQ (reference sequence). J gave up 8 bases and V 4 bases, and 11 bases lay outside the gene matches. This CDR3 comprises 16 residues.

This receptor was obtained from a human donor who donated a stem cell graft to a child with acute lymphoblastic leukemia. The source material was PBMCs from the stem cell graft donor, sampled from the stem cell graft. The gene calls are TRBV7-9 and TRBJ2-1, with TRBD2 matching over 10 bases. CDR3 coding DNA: TGTGCCAGCAGCTCTAGGGTAGCGGGAGGTTGGGATGAGCAGTTCTTC. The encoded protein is CASSSRVAGGWDEQFF.